The clone carrying this T cell receptor (beta chain) was picked up one time. No antigen is known for it. This specimen belongs to a study of identical twins. Findings and caveats of the study: Researchers caution that invariant MAIT and iNKT cells could partly confound zero-insertion analyses. With beta out-of-frame sequences, excess sharing by twins was weaker.

Germline V lookup: CDR1 SGHDN, CDR2 FVKESK. Trimming cost V 1 base and J 2 bases, with 12 bases left between them. The CDR3 is 15 residues long. Unique molecular identifiers were present on the cDNA, and a universal primer site came from template switching. TCRdb re-analysed the 5' RACE reads in MiXCR, keeping a single row per CDR3 protein. The table shows 540,000 or so distinct CDR3 sequences, with about a fifth occurring only once. The same data also went into a second study, on yellow fever vaccine responses in identical twins. That study adds: Reportedly, the response of twins' T cells to the vaccine seemed partly convergent, partly personalized.

The sequencing input was CD4+ T cells sorted from blood. The rearrangement links TRBV14 to TRBJ2-7; possibly TRBD2 for D (6 bases). This clonotype originated in a woman between 18 and 29 years old in good health. CDR3 loop: CASSQGHAGPYEQYV. The CDR3 DNA reads TGTGCCAGCAGCCAAGGTCATGCGGGGCCCTACGAGCAGTACGTC.